Presented here are 29 T cell receptor beta chains from one specimen sequenced in a study of T cells in narcolepsy (dated by TCRdb to 2016 to 2018). The library was obtained by the immunoSEQ multiplex PCR assay. TCRdb re-hosts the immuneACCESS table, in-frame sequences only. Its copies lack some clones; in the studies checked, an unresolved V gene accounts for under half of them, and the cause for the rest is not known. Counted in this sample were tens of thousands of clones; 70% to 85% of them appeared once. The ten largest make up 0.55% to 0.75% of the sample. Material: CD45RA- memory CD4+ T cells from PBMCs. The label giving this sample's cell subset or site can be read as: memory T cells sorted ex vivo from peripheral blood. Receptor source: a human donor with narcolepsy.

The J gene is TRBJ2-2, the V gene TRBV7-3, with a possible D match to TRBD1 (7 bases). Germline lookup yields CDR1 SGHTA and CDR2 FQGTGA. The V end lost 2 bases, the J end lost 5 bases, and 15 bases lay between the germline ends. This CDR3 spans 16 amino acids. The DNA for the CDR3 is TGTGCCAGCAGCTTAGGGCCAGGGGGAGGAACCGGGGAGCTGTTTTTT. Translation: CASSLGPGGGTGELFF.

V gene TRBV2 combines with J gene TRBJ2-1, with D possibly being TRBD1 (6 bases). Per the germline V gene, CDR1 is SNHLY and CDR2 is FYNNEI. The ends were cut back, 4 bases at V and 0 bases at J, with 10 bases in the middle. The CDR3 length is 15 residues. DNA for the CDR3: TGTGCCAGCAGTGTCCGGGACAACTCCTACAATGAGCAGTTCTTC. Translation gives CASSVRDNSYNEQFF.

The J gene is TRBJ1-3, the V gene TRBV9; D is perhaps TRBD1 (5 bases). This CDR3 region has 17 residues. V dropped 2 bases and J dropped 2 bases, with 17 bases sitting between them. Germline CDR1 and CDR2: SGDLS and YYNGEE. CDR3 nucleotide sequence: TGTGCCAGCAGCGTCACCGTCCCTGGACAAACTGGAAACACCATATATTTT. Amino acids: CASSVTVPGQTGNTIYF.

The genes are TRBV7-2 and TRBJ2-1, with D tentatively TRBD1 (5 bases). This CDR3 is built from 17 residues. V was cut by 0 bases and J by 1 base, with 13 bases left in between. From germline, CDR1 is SGHTA and CDR2 FQGNSA. The DNA of the CDR3 is TGTGCCAGCAGCTTAGCTTGGGGCCCCTCGTCCTACAATGAGCAGTTCTTC. Its protein product is CASSLAWGPSSYNEQFF.

The CDR3 coding sequence is TGTGCCTGGAGTTCCACGGACGAGCAGTACTTC. Translating it yields CAWSSTDEQYF. V is TRBV30 and J is TRBJ2-5, with D unclear. The J call may be mistaken, given a closer DNA end match to TRBJ2-7. The CDR3 is 11 amino acids. Germline V gene lookup returns CDR1 GTSNPN and CDR2 SVGIG (reference sequence).

The CDR3 loop is CASRSLDEQYF. CDR3 nucleotides: TGTGCCAGCAGGTCTTTGGACGAGCAGTACTTC. The chain links TRBV2 to TRBJ2-7; D gene ambiguous. There are 11 residues in the CDR3. CDR1 and CDR2 (germline): SNHLY, FYNNEI. V lost 6 bases, J lost 5 bases, and 8 bases lay in between.

The V call is TRBV27, the J call TRBJ2-6; D gene ambiguous. The CDR3 is 17 residues long. V was shortened by 5 bases and J by 0 bases, with 14 bases between the two germline ends. The germline CDR1 and CDR2 sequences are MNHEY and SMNVEV (reference sequence). The DNA for the CDR3 is TGTGCCAGCAGTCCAAGAATAGATACCTCTGGGGCCAACGTCCTGACTTTC. Amino acid sequence: CASSPRIDTSGANVLTF.

The rearrangement uses TRBV2 and TRBJ2-2; D is unresolved. The CDR3 consists of 17 residues. V was pared by 2 bases and J by 7 bases, with 20 bases between. Germline V CDR1 and CDR2: SNHLY, FYNNEI. The chain's CDR3 is CASSESLTSVRVGELFF. In DNA form, the CDR3 reads TGTGCCAGCAGTGAATCGCTCACGAGCGTAAGAGTCGGGGAGCTGTTTTTT.

This clone was seen only a few times. The J gene is TRBJ2-7, the V gene TRBV7-2, with D possibly matching TRBD2 (5 bases). Germline CDR1 reads SGHTA; CDR2 reads FQGNSA. This CDR3 has 13 amino acids. V was cut by 4 bases and J by 6 bases, with 13 bases left in between. CDR3: CASSSNSGGEQYF. The CDR3 coding sequence is TGTGCCAGCAGCTCCAACAGCGGCGGCGAGCAGTACTTC.

The V call is TRBV10-3, the J call TRBJ2-5, with D maybe TRBD1 (5 bases). Germline V gene sequence: CDR1 ENHRY, CDR2 SYGVKD. Trimming stripped 2 bases from V and 4 bases from J, with 11 bases between. This CDR3 is 14 amino acids long. The CDR3 sequence is CAISEGRVRETQYF. DNA for the CDR3: TGTGCCATCAGTGAGGGCAGGGTAAGAGAGACCCAGTACTTC.

In DNA, the CDR3 is TGCGCCAGCAGCCGAGACGGACAGGAGCCCCAGCATTTT. This translates into CASSRDGQEPQHF. This chain connects TRBV5-1 to TRBJ1-5; TRBD1 matches 7 bases. CDR1 is SGHRS and CDR2 is YFSETQ in the germline V gene. This CDR3 has 13 amino acids. V lost 4 bases, J lost 8 bases, and 6 bases stayed unmatched. Supplemented by reference TRBV5-1 and TRBJ1-5, the full variable domain reads KAGVTQTPRYLIKTRGQQVTLSCSPISGHRSVSWYQQTPGQGLQFLFEYFSETQRNKGNFPGRFSGRQFSNSRSEMNVSTLELGDSALYLCASSRDGQEPQHFGDGTRLSIL.

The chain uses TRBV5-1 and TRBJ1-2; D uncertain. CDR3 length: 14 amino acids. Germline V lookup: CDR1 SGHRS, CDR2 YFSETQ. Trimming removed 6 bases from V and 2 bases from J, with 14 bases in between. For the CDR3, the DNA is TGCGCCAGCACGAAGGACGGTAGCAACTATGGCTACACCTTC. The encoded protein is CASTKDGSNYGYTF.

This clone was seen just once. This chain links TRBV4-1 with TRBJ2-7; D is possibly TRBD2 (6 bases). CDR1 and CDR2 (germline): MGHRA, YSYEKL. This CDR3 contains 19 residues. V shed 0 bases and J shed 1 base, with 22 bases lying between them. CDR3 region: CASSQDWESGLLPSYEQYF. The CDR3 coding sequence is TGCGCCAGCAGCCAAGATTGGGAGTCGGGACTGCTGCCTTCCTACGAGCAGTACTTC.

The chain's CDR3 is CAWSRSVGPQHF. The CDR3 nucleotides read TGTGCCTGGAGTCGTTCGGTTGGGCCCCAGCATTTT. The gene calls are TRBV30 and TRBJ1-5, with D unclear. CDR1 GTSNPN and CDR2 SVGIG come from the germline V gene (reference sequence). V was cut by 2 bases and J by 9 bases, with 11 bases left in between. The length of the CDR3 is 12 residues.

This chain connects TRBV29-1 to TRBJ2-7; maybe TRBD1 (5 bases). The germline CDR1 and CDR2 sequences are SQVTM and ANQGSEA. This CDR3 has 13 residues. V lost 4 bases and J 7 bases, leaving 17 bases between the germline ends. The CDR3 DNA is TGCAGCGTTGGGGGCAGGTTGACGTGGGAGCAGTACTTC. Protein product: CSVGGRLTWEQYF.

The chain combines TRBV6-1 with TRBJ1-5, with 7 bases lining up with TRBD1. There are 13 residues in the CDR3. The V and J ends lost 9 bases and 6 bases, in that order; junction bases with no gene match: 8. The germline gives CDR1 MNHNS, CDR2 SASEGT. The CDR3 coding sequence is TGTGCCAGTAATGGACAGGAGGGTCAGCCCCAGCATTTT. As protein: CASNGQEGQPQHF.

This clone was seen once. The chain carries TRBV5-4 and TRBJ2-7; 10 nucleotides agree with TRBD1. The V gene end was trimmed by 0 bases and the J gene end by 1 base; junction bases not matched to a gene: 7. This CDR3 contains 17 residues. CDR1 and CDR2 (germline): SGHNT, YYREEE (reference sequence). The CDR3 bases are TGTGCCAGCAGCTTGGGTTGGGGGGGACAGGGGTCCTACGAGCAGTACTTC. Translated: CASSLGWGGQGSYEQYF. The entire variable domain, with the rest obtained from reference TRBV5-4 and TRBJ2-7, is as follows: ETGVTQSPTHLIKTRGQQVTLRCSSQSGHNTVSWYQQALGQGPQFIFQYYREEENGRGNFPPRFSGLQFPNYSSELNVNALELDDSALYLCASSLGWGGQGSYEQYFGPGTRLTVT.

The rearrangement links TRBV28 to TRBJ2-3; 10 nucleotides match TRBD1. V trimming: 6 bases; J trimming: 4 bases; junction bases outside the gene matches: 7. This CDR3 has 15 amino acids. Germline V gives CDR1 MDHEN, CDR2 SYDVKM. The CDR3 loop reads CASRWDRGPADTQYF. For the CDR3, the DNA is TGTGCCAGCAGGTGGGACAGGGGACCGGCAGATACGCAGTATTTT.

This chain connects TRBV10-3 to TRBJ1-3, with D unclear. Trimming removed 0 bases from V and 0 bases from J, with 9 bases in between. This CDR3 is built from 16 residues. Germline values: CDR1 ENHRY, CDR2 SYGVKD. In nucleotides, the CDR3 is TGTGCCATCAGTGAGTCACCGATTCGCTCTGGAAACACCATATATTTT. This codes for CAISESPIRSGNTIYF.

The CDR3 DNA reads as TGTGCCAGCAGTTCCGGACAGACGGATCGGCCCCAGCATTTT. Translation: CASSSGQTDRPQHF. The rearrangement joins TRBV28 to TRBJ1-5; D might be TRBD1 (6 bases). The CDR3 spans 14 residues. Trimming cost V 4 bases and J 9 bases, with 16 bases left between them. Per germline, CDR1 MDHEN and CDR2 SYDVKM. The full variable domain, completed using reference TRBV28 and TRBJ1-5, is DVKVTQSSRYLVKRTGEKVFLECVQDMDHENMFWYRQDPGLGLRLIYFSYDVKMKEKGDIPEGYSVSREKKERFSLILESASTNQTSMYLCASSSGQTDRPQHFGDGTRLSIL.

The chain recombines TRBV29-1 with TRBJ2-1; TRBD1 agrees at 8 bases. The CDR3 spans 13 residues. V lost 6 bases and J lost 10; bases outside the gene matches: 11. Germline V gene sequence: CDR1 SQVTM, CDR2 ANQGSEA. The CDR3 here is CSVRTGFVGEQFF. CDR3 DNA sequence: TGCAGCGTCCGGACAGGGTTCGTAGGGGAGCAGTTCTTC.

The chain's CDR3 is CASSVDVTGLRGYTF. The CDR3 coding sequence is TGTGCCAGCAGCGTAGATGTGACAGGGCTTCGTGGCTACACCTTC. This chain uses TRBV9 with TRBJ1-2, with TRBD1 identical over 7 bases. CDR1 and CDR2 from the germline V gene are SGDLS and YYNGEE. The junction had 9 bases not matched to a gene; V was cut back by 0 bases and J by 7 bases. This CDR3 has 15 residues.

The chain carries TRBV5-1 and TRBJ1-2; TRBD1 is a possible D gene (6 bases). Germline V gene lookup returns CDR1 SGHRS and CDR2 YFSETQ. This CDR3 is 12 amino acids long. Trimming left V 5 bases short and J 4 bases short, with 9 bases between. The CDR3 protein is CASREDSYGYTF. DNA of the CDR3: TGCGCCAGCAGAGAGGACAGCTATGGCTACACCTTC.

V and J are TRBV6-1 and TRBJ2-3, with 7 bases lining up with TRBD2. Per germline, CDR1 MNHNS and CDR2 SASEGT. Trimming took 9 bases from V and 0 from J; bases not matched to a gene: 6. This CDR3 has 14 amino acids. CDR3 region: CASRWRESTDTQYF. The CDR3 DNA follows: TGTGCCAGTCGTTGGCGGGAGAGCACAGATACGCAGTATTTT.

This clone has more than one count but fewer than ten. This chain joins TRBV7-2 and TRBJ1-1; D gene unclear. Germline V CDR1 and CDR2: SGHTA, FQGNSA. V was cut by 7 bases and J by 3 bases, with 9 bases left in between. This CDR3 spans 12 amino acids. Here the CDR3 DNA reads TGTGCCAGCACTCGCAGTCACACTGAAGCTTTCTTT. This gives the protein CASTRSHTEAFF.

This clone occurred once. The chain recombines TRBV18 with TRBJ2-2; 7 bases are shared with TRBD2. V shed 2 bases and J 3 bases; nucleotides not matched to a gene: 6. From germline, CDR1 is KGHSH and CDR2 LQKENI. CDR3 length: 16 residues. CDR3 protein: CASSPRGGSDTGELFF. For the CDR3, the DNA is TGTGCCAGCTCACCAAGGGGAGGGTCGGACACCGGGGAGCTGTTTTTT.

V gene TRBV11-2 combines with J gene TRBJ1-5; no reliable D call. The CDR3 sequence is 13 residues long. V lost 3 bases to trimming and J lost 7 bases, with 10 bases between them. CDR1 is SGHAT and CDR2 is FQNNGV in the germline V gene. The CDR3 reads CASSFSLDQPQHF. CDR3 sequence (DNA): TGTGCCAGCAGCTTTTCTTTAGACCAGCCCCAGCATTTT.

The rearrangement uses TRBV10-1 and TRBJ1-1; D unresolved. Trimming shortened V by 3 bases and J by 1 base, and 6 bases separated the two germline ends. The CDR3 covers 13 residues. Germline lookup yields CDR1 WNHNN and CDR2 SYGVQD (reference sequence). CDR3 nucleotide sequence: TGCGCCAGCAGTGATGGGCCGAACACTGAAGCTTTCTTT. Residues: CASSDGPNTEAFF.

V gene TRBV7-3 combines with J gene TRBJ2-7; 10 nucleotides line up with TRBD1. The germline V gene encodes CDR1 SGHTA and CDR2 FQGTGA. There are 16 residues in the CDR3. The V segment lost 0 bases and the J segment 5 bases; nucleotides outside the gene matches: 7. Here the CDR3 DNA reads TGTGCCAGCAGCTTAACGTTAGGGACAGGGGACGACGAGCAGTACTTC. This gives the protein CASSLTLGTGDDEQYF.